The 27 T cell receptor beta chains below were found in one sample sequenced in a study of blood T cell repertoires in COVID-19. Libraries were prepared by immunoSEQ multiplex PCR; TCRdb keeps only in-frame clonotypes and omits some of them. This table holds roughly 230,000 clones, about nine tenths found once. The sample taken for sequencing was peripheral blood. These receptors all stem from a man aged 65 to 79 with acute or convalescent COVID-19.

CDR3 coding DNA: TGCAGTCCTTGGGCGGAGACCCAGTACTTC. Translation gives CSPWAETQYF. The chain uses TRBV20-1 and TRBJ2-5; the D is unclear. Trimming took off 8 bases at V and 5 bases at J, with 9 bases between the two ends. The germline V gene has CDR1 DFQATT and CDR2 SNEGSKA (reference sequence). The length of the CDR3 is 10 residues.

This clone was picked up one time. The chain joins TRBV7-9 to TRBJ1-3; D might be TRBD1 (6 bases). Trimming took off 2 bases at V and 0 bases at J, with 11 bases between the two ends. The germline gives CDR1 SEHNR, CDR2 FQNEAQ (reference sequence). CDR3 length: 16 residues. The CDR3 region is CASSLKDSISGNTIYF. The CDR3 region has the DNA TGTGCCAGCAGCTTAAAGGACAGCATCTCTGGAAACACCATATATTTT.

This clone was detected once. The rearrangement joins TRBV28 to TRBJ1-1; D is perhaps TRBD1 (5 bases). Per germline, CDR1 MDHEN and CDR2 SYDVKM. The CDR3 spans 16 residues. Trimming took 2 bases from V and 5 from J, leaving 18 bases between them. The CDR3 nucleotides are TGTGCCAGCAGTTTAGTCACTTCGGGGGTCGGGACTGAAGCTTTCTTT. This codes for CASSLVTSGVGTEAFF.

V is TRBV29-1 and J is TRBJ2-7; D is possibly TRBD1 (6 bases). Between the trimmed V and J ends, which lost 6 bases and 4 bases, there was a span of 16 bases. The CDR3 runs to 13 residues. Germline V CDR1 and CDR2: SQVTM, ANQGSEA. The CDR3 nucleotides are TGCAGCGTGTCACAGGGATATGAATACGAGCAGTACTTC. Translation gives CSVSQGYEYEQYF.

CDR3 loop: CAISEIDGYTF. The CDR3 coding sequence is TGTGCCATCAGTGAGATAGATGGCTACACCTTC. J is TRBJ1-2 and V is TRBV10-3; D gene uncertain. The CDR3 length is 11 residues. The V end was cut by 2 bases, the J end by 6 bases, with 4 bases between. In germline, CDR1 is ENHRY, CDR2 SYGVKD.

CDR3 loop: CASSTTSTSNQPQHF. For the CDR3, the DNA is TGTGCCAGTAGTACGACAAGTACTAGCAATCAGCCCCAGCATTTT. The J gene is TRBJ1-5, the V gene TRBV19; D is undetermined. The CDR3 length is 15 residues. Germline assignment: CDR1 LNHDA and CDR2 SQIVND (reference sequence). The V end lost 4 bases, the J end lost 0 bases, and 10 bases lay between the germline ends.

This chain connects TRBV6-5 to TRBJ2-1, with D perhaps matching TRBD1 (6 bases). The V end was cut by 6 bases, the J end by 8 bases, with 11 bases between. The germline gives CDR1 MNHEY, CDR2 SVGAGI. This CDR3 contains 12 residues. For the CDR3, the DNA is TGTGCCAGCAGCTCCAGGGGACATGAGCAGTTCTTC. This codes for CASSSRGHEQFF.

The rearrangement joins TRBV28 to TRBJ2-3; D ambiguous. Per the germline V gene, CDR1 is MDHEN and CDR2 is SYDVKM. The CDR3 covers 11 residues. V lost 5 bases to trimming and J lost 3 bases, with 3 bases between them. The chain's CDR3 is CASSATDTQYF. CDR3 DNA sequence: TGTGCCAGCAGTGCGACAGATACGCAGTATTTT.

V usage is TRBV12-3 or TRBV12-4 and J usage is TRBJ1-3; tentatively, D is TRBD1 (6 bases). There are 13 residues in the CDR3. The ends were cut back, 8 bases at V and 0 bases at J, with 8 bases in the middle. This CDR3 reads CASRTASGNTIYF. As DNA, the CDR3 is TGTGCCAGCCGGACAGCCTCTGGAAACACCATATATTTT.

This chain joins TRBV4-3 and TRBJ2-5, with D possibly matching TRBD2 (6 bases). The V and J ends lost 5 bases and 5 bases respectively, with 12 bases between them. The germline V gene encodes CDR1 LGHNA and CDR2 YSLEER. This CDR3 is built from 13 residues. The CDR3 is CASSWEAGETQYF. CDR3 in DNA: TGCGCCAGCAGCTGGGAGGCCGGGGAGACCCAGTACTTC.

There are a few counts of this clone. V gene TRBV7-9 combines with J gene TRBJ1-4; D ambiguous. V was cut by 1 base and J by 5 bases, with 8 bases left in between. The germline V gene encodes CDR1 SEHNR and CDR2 FQNEAQ (reference sequence). The CDR3 length is 14 residues. The CDR3 is CASSLDRENEKLFF. CDR3 nucleotide sequence: TGTGCCAGCAGCTTAGACAGAGAGAATGAAAAACTGTTTTTT.

J is TRBJ1-2 and V is TRBV19; TRBD1 aligns across 9 bases. J gave up 8 bases and V 4 bases, and 11 bases lay outside the gene matches. There are 15 residues in the CDR3. Germline CDR1 is LNHDA and CDR2 is SQIVND (reference sequence). The chain's CDR3 is CASSNTGGPGSGYTF. CDR3 DNA: TGTGCCAGTAGTAACACAGGGGGCCCTGGGTCCGGCTACACCTTC.

This chain links TRBV2 with TRBJ2-5; D may be TRBD1 (5 bases). V was pared by 1 base and J by 2 bases, with 8 bases between. This CDR3 is 14 amino acids long. Germline V gives CDR1 SNHLY, CDR2 FYNNEI. The CDR3 nucleotides read TGTGCCAGCAGTGAAGTTACAGGTCAAGAGACCCAGTACTTC. Translating gives CASSEVTGQETQYF.

The rearrangement joins TRBV6-5 to TRBJ1-3; D uncertain. Germline values: CDR1 MNHEY, CDR2 SVGAGI. Between the trimmed V and J ends, which lost 0 bases and 1 base, there was a span of 10 bases. The CDR3 has 16 residues. This CDR3 reads CASSYSMGSSGNTIYF. DNA of the CDR3: TGTGCCAGCAGTTACTCGATGGGCAGTTCTGGAAACACCATATATTTT.

The chain is built from TRBV7-9 and TRBJ2-3, with TRBD2 matching 11 bases. V was pared by 2 bases and J by 6 bases, with 7 bases of the junction left unmatched. Per the germline V gene, CDR1 is SEHNR and CDR2 is FQNEAQ (reference sequence). This CDR3 comprises 16 residues. This chain's CDR3 is CASSLNMASGRDTQYF. Here the CDR3 DNA reads TGTGCCAGCAGCTTAAATATGGCTAGCGGGAGGGATACGCAGTATTTT.

The chain uses TRBV7-2 and TRBJ2-7; 14 bases match TRBD2. The germline CDR1 and CDR2 sequences are SGHTA and FQGNSA. V lost 3 bases, J lost 7 bases, and 2 bases stayed unmatched. The CDR3 is 14 residues long. CDR3 sequence: CASSLGTSGSEQYF. DNA for the CDR3: TGTGCCAGCAGCTTGGGGACTAGCGGGAGTGAGCAGTACTTC.

This rearrangement joins TRBV7-2 to TRBJ1-6; 10 bases fit TRBD1. V lost 1 base to trimming and J lost 9 bases; unmatched junction nucleotides: 6. CDR1 and CDR2 from the germline V gene are SGHTA and FQGNSA. This CDR3 is 16 amino acids long. The CDR3 region has the DNA TGTGCCAGCAGCTTAGTTCCGGGACAGGGGACTTCACCCCTCCACTTT. Translating it yields CASSLVPGQGTSPLHF.

The chain is built from TRBV5-1 and TRBJ2-2; D is possibly TRBD2 (6 bases). This CDR3 comprises 17 residues. Deletions cut 0 bases from V and 5 bases from J, with 17 bases between. Germline assignment: CDR1 SGHRS and CDR2 YFSETQ. The chain's CDR3 is CASSLGSLLAGTGELFF. In nucleotides, the CDR3 is TGCGCCAGCAGCTTGGGCTCGTTGCTTGCGGGGACCGGGGAGCTGTTTTTT.

The chain uses TRBV9 and TRBJ2-3; D not certain. Per germline, CDR1 SGDLS and CDR2 YYNGEE. This CDR3 is built from 14 residues. The V gene lost 0 bases and the J gene lost 4 bases, with 9 bases spanning the gap. CDR3: CASSVGQHPDTQYF. The CDR3 DNA is TGTGCCAGCAGCGTAGGGCAACACCCAGATACGCAGTATTTT.

This clone was observed a handful of times. Other DNA sequences within the sample encode an identical CDR3. The rearrangement links TRBV18 to TRBJ1-1, with 7 bases aligning to TRBD1. CDR1 is KGHSH, CDR2 LQKENI, per germline. The V segment lost 3 bases and the J segment 3 bases; nucleotides outside the gene matches: 1. This CDR3 contains 13 residues. CDR3 protein: CASSPGQDTEAFF. The CDR3 DNA reads as TGTGCCAGCTCACCTGGACAGGACACTGAAGCTTTCTTT.

This chain links TRBV10-3 with TRBJ1-3; 7 bases fit TRBD1. The CDR3 sequence is 14 residues long. Germline-derived CDR1 and CDR2 are ENHRY and SYGVKD. Trimming removed 6 bases from V and 4 bases from J; junction bases left unmatched: 6. The CDR3 reads CAISPQGQGNTIYF. CDR3 nucleotide sequence: TGTGCCATCAGCCCACAGGGGCAAGGAAACACCATATATTTT.

CDR3 nucleotide sequence: TGCAGCGTCCACAGGGACCCCGGGTACAATGAGCAGTTCTTC. Its translation is CSVHRDPGYNEQFF. This chain connects TRBV29-1 to TRBJ2-1; D may be TRBD1 (6 bases). Germline V gene data show CDR1 as SQVTM and CDR2 as ANQGSEA. Trimming shortened V by 6 bases and J by 4 bases, and 16 bases separated the two germline ends. This CDR3 has 14 residues.

The J gene is TRBJ1-5, the V gene TRBV5-6, with D possibly matching TRBD1 (5 bases). From germline, CDR1 is SGHDT and CDR2 YYEEEE. The V gene lost 4 bases and the J gene lost 6 bases, with 11 bases spanning the gap. The CDR3 spans 13 residues. Here the CDR3 DNA reads TGTGCCAGCAGCCTGTCTACAGGTCAGCCCCAGCATTTT. Amino acids: CASSLSTGQPQHF.

This chain joins TRBV29-1 and TRBJ1-1; 9 bases are shared with TRBD1. V lost 3 bases to trimming and J lost 0 bases; unmatched junction nucleotides: 5. CDR3 size: 15 residues. Germline CDR1 reads SQVTM; CDR2 reads ANQGSEA. CDR3 residues: CSVERTGVMNTEAFF. The CDR3 region has the DNA TGCAGCGTTGAGAGGACAGGGGTCATGAACACTGAAGCTTTCTTT.

The rearrangement joins TRBV28 to TRBJ2-2; 10 positions match TRBD2. V lost 2 bases and J lost 4; bases outside the gene matches: 16. CDR3 length: 20 residues. Germline V gives CDR1 MDHEN, CDR2 SYDVKM. CDR3 DNA: TGTGCCAGCAGTTTAACCCCCCAGGGTAGCGGGAGGCAGGGCACCGGGGAGCTGTTTTTT. Translated: CASSLTPQGSGRQGTGELFF.

The V gene is TRBV3-1 (or the pseudogene TRBV3-2), the J gene TRBJ2-3; TRBD2 matches 11 bases. Germline lookup yields CDR1 LGHDT and CDR2 YNNKEL (reference sequence). CDR3 length: 19 residues. Trimming cost V 1 base and J 6 bases; bases outside gene matches: 15. CDR3 nucleotides: TGTGCCAGCAGCCAAGTTGCCCCTATGCTAGCGGGAGGAGGGGATACGCAGTATTTT. Protein: CASSQVAPMLAGGGDTQYF.

This rearrangement joins TRBV15 to TRBJ2-1; 10 nucleotides agree with TRBD2. This CDR3 contains 14 residues. Losses at the gene ends were 1 base for V and 11 bases for J; bases not matched to a gene: 5. Per germline, CDR1 LNHNV and CDR2 YYDKDF (reference sequence). This CDR3 is CATSRASSGSKQFF. CDR3 DNA: TGTGCCACCAGCAGAGCTTCTAGCGGGAGTAAGCAGTTCTTC.